The clone carrying this T cell receptor (beta chain) has just a few counts. Its target is unknown. The CDR3 is made up of 16 amino acids. The J segment lost 3 bases and the V segment lost 3 bases, leaving 14 bases of the junction unmatched. The germline CDR1 and CDR2 sequences are DFQATT and SNEGSKA (reference sequence). TCRdb re-called the 5' RACE reads through MiXCR, storing one row per CDR3 protein. The data contain roughly 690,000 distinct CDR3 sequences, roughly 20% of them singletons. The entry originates in a study of identical twins. Study-level results: With monozygotic twins, out-of-frame TCR alpha sharing exceeded what models estimated.

Another study also made use of these data, one on T cells expressing NK-cell markers. As that report states: Underlying the TCR beta repertoires were sorted CD3+CD56+NKG2C+, CD3+CD56+NKG2C- and CD3+CD56-NKG2C+ T cells.

The rearrangement joins TRBV20-1 to TRBJ2-7, with 7 nucleotides matching TRBD2. This receptor was identified in a woman between 18 and 29 years old in good health. The sequenced sample was PBMCs. CDR3 sequence reads: CSASSASGSDGYEQYF. CDR3 sequence (DNA): TGCAGTGCTAGTTCGGCTAGCGGTTCCGACGGCTACGAGCAGTACTTC.